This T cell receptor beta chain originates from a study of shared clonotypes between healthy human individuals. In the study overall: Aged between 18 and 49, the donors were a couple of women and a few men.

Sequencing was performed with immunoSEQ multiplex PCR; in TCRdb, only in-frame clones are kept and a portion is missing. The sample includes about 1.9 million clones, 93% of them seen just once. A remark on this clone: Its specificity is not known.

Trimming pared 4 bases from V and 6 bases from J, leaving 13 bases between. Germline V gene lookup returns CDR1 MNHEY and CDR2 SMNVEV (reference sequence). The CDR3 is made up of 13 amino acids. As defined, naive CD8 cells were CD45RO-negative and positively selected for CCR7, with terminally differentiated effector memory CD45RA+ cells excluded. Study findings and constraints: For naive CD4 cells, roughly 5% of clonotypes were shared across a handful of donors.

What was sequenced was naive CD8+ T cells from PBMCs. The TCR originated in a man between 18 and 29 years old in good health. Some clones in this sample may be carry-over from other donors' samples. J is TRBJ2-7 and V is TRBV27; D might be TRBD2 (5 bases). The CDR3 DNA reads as TGTGCCAGCAGTTCCCGGGATCATGTCGAGCAGTACTTC. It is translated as CASSSRDHVEQYF.